Sequencing of this T cell receptor beta chain was carried out in a study of blood T cells in healthy people across ages. Whole-study results and caveats: Age showed a roughly linear inverse relationship with TCR beta diversity per million T cells. Unsorted PBMC material precluded a definitive naive versus antigen-experienced comparison.

Alongside a J-beta primer mix, a sample-barcoded 5' primer served in a second PCR lasting roughly 6 to 12 cycles. From the 5' RACE reads, TCRdb called clonotypes with MiXCR, one entry per CDR3 protein. The sample lists hundreds of thousands of distinct CDR3 sequences, roughly 48% occurring once. V lost 5 bases and J 1 base, leaving 11 bases between the germline ends. The CDR3 is made up of 15 amino acids. About 10 milliliters of peripheral blood were drawn from each donor into EDTA-treated tubes. No fewer than 5.5 micrograms of total RNA were isolated from every sample. There are a few counts of this clonotype. Its antigen is unknown.

Sequenced input: blood. The source is an elderly man in good health. The chain combines TRBV12-3 or TRBV12-4 with TRBJ2-2; a possible D gene is TRBD1 (6 bases). Here the CDR3 DNA reads TGTGCCAGCAGTCTGCTAGGGGGGAACACCGGGGAGCTGTTTTTT. Amino acids: CASSLLGGNTGELFF.